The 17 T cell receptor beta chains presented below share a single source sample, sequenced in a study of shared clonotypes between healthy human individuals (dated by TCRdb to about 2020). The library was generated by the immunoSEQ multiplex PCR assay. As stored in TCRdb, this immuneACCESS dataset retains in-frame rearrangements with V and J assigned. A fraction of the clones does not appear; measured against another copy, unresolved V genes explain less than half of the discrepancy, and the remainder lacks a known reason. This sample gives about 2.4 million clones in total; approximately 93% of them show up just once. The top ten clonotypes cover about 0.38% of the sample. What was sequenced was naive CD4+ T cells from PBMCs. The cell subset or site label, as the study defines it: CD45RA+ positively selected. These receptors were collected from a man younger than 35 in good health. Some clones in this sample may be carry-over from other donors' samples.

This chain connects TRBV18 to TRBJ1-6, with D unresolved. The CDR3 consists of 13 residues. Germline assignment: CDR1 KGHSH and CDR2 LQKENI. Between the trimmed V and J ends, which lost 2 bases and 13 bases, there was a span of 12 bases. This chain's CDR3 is CASSPGVFGPLHF. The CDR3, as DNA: TGTGCCAGCTCACCAGGGGTTTTTGGTCCCCTCCACTTT.

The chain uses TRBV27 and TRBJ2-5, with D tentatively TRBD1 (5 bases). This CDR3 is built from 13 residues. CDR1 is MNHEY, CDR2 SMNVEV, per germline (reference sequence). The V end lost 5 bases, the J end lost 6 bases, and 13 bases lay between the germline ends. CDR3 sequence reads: CASSPQGIQTQYF. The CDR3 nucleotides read TGTGCCAGCAGTCCCCAGGGAATTCAGACCCAGTACTTC.

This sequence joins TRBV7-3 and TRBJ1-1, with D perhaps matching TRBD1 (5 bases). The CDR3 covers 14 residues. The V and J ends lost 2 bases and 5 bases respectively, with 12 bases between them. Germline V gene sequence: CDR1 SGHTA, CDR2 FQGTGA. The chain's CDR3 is CASSLVGGSTEAFF. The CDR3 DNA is TGTGCCAGCAGCTTAGTCGGGGGAAGTACTGAAGCTTTCTTT.

The CDR3 DNA sequence: TGTGCCAGCAGTCCAACGGGCCTCCGCTATGGCTACACCTTC. Translating it yields CASSPTGLRYGYTF. This sequence joins TRBV28 and TRBJ1-2, with D uncertain. Per the germline V gene, CDR1 is MDHEN and CDR2 is SYDVKM. The germline V and J ends were trimmed by 5 bases and 4 bases, with 14 bases remaining between them. The CDR3 has 14 residues.

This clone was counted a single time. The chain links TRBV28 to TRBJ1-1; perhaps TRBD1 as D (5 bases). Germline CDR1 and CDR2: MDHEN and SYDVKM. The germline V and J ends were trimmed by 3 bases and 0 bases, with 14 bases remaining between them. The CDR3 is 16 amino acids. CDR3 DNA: TGTGCCAGCAGTTTCGAGTTAGGCAGGGTGAACACTGAAGCTTTCTTT. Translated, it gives CASSFELGRVNTEAFF.

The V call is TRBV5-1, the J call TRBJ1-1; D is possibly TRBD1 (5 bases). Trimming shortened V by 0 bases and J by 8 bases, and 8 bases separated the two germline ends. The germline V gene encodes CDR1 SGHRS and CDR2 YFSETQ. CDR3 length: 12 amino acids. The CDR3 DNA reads TGCGCCAGCAGCTTGGCGAACAGGGAAGCTTTCTTT. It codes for CASSLANREAFF.

This chain's CDR3 is CASSPVRTGWDLNEKLFF. The CDR3 DNA sequence: TGTGCCAGCAGCCCCGTCCGGACAGGGTGGGATCTAAATGAAAAACTGTTTTTT. This rearrangement joins TRBV7-6 to TRBJ1-4, with TRBD1 matching 8 bases. CDR1 and CDR2 (germline): SGHVS, FNYEAQ. Unmatched junction bases numbered 16, after V lost 5 bases and J lost 5 bases. The CDR3 totals 18 residues.

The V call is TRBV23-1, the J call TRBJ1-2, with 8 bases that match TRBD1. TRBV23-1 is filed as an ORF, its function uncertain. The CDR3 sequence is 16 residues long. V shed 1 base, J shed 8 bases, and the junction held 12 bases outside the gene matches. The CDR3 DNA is TGCGCCAGCAGTCAATTTGGACAGGGCTCTACGTGCGGCTACACCTTC. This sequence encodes CASSQFGQGSTCGYTF.

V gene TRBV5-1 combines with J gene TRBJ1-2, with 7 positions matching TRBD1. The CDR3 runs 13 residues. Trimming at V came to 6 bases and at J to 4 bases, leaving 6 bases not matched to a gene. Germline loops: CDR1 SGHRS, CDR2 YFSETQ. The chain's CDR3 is CASNQGTAYGYTF. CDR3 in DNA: TGCGCCAGCAACCAAGGGACAGCCTATGGCTACACCTTC.

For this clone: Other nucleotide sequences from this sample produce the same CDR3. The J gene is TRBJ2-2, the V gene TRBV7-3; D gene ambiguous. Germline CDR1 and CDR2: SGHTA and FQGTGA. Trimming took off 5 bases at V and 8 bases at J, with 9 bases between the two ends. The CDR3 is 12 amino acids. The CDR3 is CASSLTSGELFF. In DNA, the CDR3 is TGTGCCAGCAGCCTCACGTCGGGGGAGCTGTTTTTT.

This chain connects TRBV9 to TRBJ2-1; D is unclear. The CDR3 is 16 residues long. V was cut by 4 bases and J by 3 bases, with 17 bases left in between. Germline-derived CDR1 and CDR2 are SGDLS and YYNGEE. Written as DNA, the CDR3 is TGTGCCAGCAGCCCTTGGGCTGGCGAGATCTACAATGAGCAGTTCTTC. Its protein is CASSPWAGEIYNEQFF.

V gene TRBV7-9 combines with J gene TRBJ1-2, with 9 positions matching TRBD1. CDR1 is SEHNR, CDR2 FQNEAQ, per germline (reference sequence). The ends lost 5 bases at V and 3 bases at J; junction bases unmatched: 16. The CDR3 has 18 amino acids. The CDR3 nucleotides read TGTGCCAGCAGCCGACCAGGAGCTGGGGGACAGGGTGACTATGGCTACACCTTC. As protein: CASSRPGAGGQGDYGYTF.

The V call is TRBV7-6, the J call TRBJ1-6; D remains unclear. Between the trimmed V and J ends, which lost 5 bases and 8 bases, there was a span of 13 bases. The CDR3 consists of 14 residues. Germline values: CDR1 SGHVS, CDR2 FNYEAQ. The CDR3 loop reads CASSGRATDSPLHF. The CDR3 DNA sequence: TGTGCCAGCAGCGGCCGGGCCACCGATTCACCCCTCCACTTT.

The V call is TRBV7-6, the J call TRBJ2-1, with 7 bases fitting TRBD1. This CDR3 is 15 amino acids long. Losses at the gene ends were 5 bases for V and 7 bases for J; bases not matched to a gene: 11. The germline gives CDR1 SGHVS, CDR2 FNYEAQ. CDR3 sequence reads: CASSPTGVAKNEQFF. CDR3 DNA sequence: TGTGCCAGCAGCCCAACAGGGGTAGCGAAAAATGAGCAGTTCTTC.

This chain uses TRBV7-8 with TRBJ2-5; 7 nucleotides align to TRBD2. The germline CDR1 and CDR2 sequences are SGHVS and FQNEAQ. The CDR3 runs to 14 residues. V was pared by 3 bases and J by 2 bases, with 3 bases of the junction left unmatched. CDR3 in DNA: TGTGCCAGCAGCTTGAGGGAGGGACAAGAGACCCAGTACTTC. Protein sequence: CASSLREGQETQYF.

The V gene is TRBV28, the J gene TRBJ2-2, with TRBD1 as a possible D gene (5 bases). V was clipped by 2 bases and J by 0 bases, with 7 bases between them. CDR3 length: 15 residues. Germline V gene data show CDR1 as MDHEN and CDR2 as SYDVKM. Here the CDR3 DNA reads TGTGCCAGCAGTTTAGGGGCAGCGAACACCGGGGAGCTGTTTTTT. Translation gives CASSLGAANTGELFF.

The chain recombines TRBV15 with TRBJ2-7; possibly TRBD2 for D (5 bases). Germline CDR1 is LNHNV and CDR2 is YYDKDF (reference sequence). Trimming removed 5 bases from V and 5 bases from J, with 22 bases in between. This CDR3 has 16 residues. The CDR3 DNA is TGTGCCACCAGCCTTGGGCTAGCCCTAAAACCCGACGAGCAGTACTTC. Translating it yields CATSLGLALKPDEQYF.